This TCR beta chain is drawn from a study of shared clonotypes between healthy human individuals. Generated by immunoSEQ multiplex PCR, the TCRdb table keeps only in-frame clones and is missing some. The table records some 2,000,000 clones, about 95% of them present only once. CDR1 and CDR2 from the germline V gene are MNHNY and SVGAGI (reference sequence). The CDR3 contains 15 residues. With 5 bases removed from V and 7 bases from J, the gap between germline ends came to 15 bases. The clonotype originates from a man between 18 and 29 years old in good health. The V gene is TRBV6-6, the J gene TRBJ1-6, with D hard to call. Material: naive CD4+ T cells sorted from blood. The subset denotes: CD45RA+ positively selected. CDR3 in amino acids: CASSPKAGENSPLHF. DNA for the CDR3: TGTGCCAGCAGTCCCAAAGCGGGCGAGAATTCACCCCTCCACTTT.